The table lists the clone carrying this TCR beta chain with a few counts. This sample is part of a study of blood T cell repertoires in COVID-19. The CDR3 has 15 residues. Per the germline V gene, CDR1 is MDHEN and CDR2 is SYDVKM. V gave up 5 bases and J gave up 6 bases, with 19 bases separating them. In the authors' workflow: Nucleated cell counts were estimated from reference gene primer amplification. The table came from immunoSEQ multiplex PCR; TCRdb's copy has only in-frame clones and leaves some out. D and trimming were read from the DNA, whereas the V and J calls and clone size are those reported in that table. The sample holds 250,000 to 350,000 clones; nearly 90% are singletons and the top ten take roughly 9.1%.

This chain links TRBV28 with TRBJ1-2; possible D gene TRBD1, 5 bases. The TCR sequence derives from a man younger than 35 with active or convalescent COVID-19. Material for sequencing was peripheral blood. The chain's CDR3 is CASSTMGPLLDGYTF. In nucleotides, the CDR3 is TGTGCCAGCAGTACTATGGGGCCCCTCTTGGATGGCTACACCTTC.